The entry below describes one T cell receptor (beta chain). The CDR3 totals 16 residues. From germline, CDR1 is LGHDT and CDR2 YNNKEL (reference sequence). Between the trimmed V and J ends, which lost 1 base and 0 bases, there was a span of 10 bases. The assay was immunoSEQ multiplex PCR, and TCRdb's table has in-frame clones only and misses some. The sample has 200,000 to 250,000 clones; 70% to 90% are singletons. This specimen belongs to a study of blood T cell repertoires in COVID-19. Study information: Spain, Italy and the United States supplied samples that represented acute and convalescent COVID-19.

The receptor was isolated from a man aged 30 to 45 who had recovered from COVID-19. The sample consisted of PBMCs or T cells enriched from blood (not recorded which). This chain links TRBV3-1 (or the pseudogene TRBV3-2) with TRBJ2-4; D not resolved. This CDR3 reads CASSQVSVLAKNIQYF. The CDR3 region has the DNA TGTGCCAGCAGCCAAGTGAGTGTCTTAGCCAAAAACATTCAGTACTTC.